This TCR beta chain emerged from a study of T cells in Graves' hyperthyroidism and ophthalmopathy. Across the whole study: Peripheral blood sampling occurred at initial diagnosis, before any treatment. Study-level findings and limits: Within blood appeared most thyroid clonotypes that had expanded above 0.001.

The CDR3 totals 11 residues. The V end was cut by 6 bases, the J end by 5 bases, with 10 bases between. Germline V gives CDR1 DFQATT, CDR2 SNEGSKA (reference sequence). TCR beta CDR3 regions were amplified from RNA transcripts. The HTBI primer set was used in a first-round RT-PCR of the TCR CDR3. One entry per CDR3 protein results from TCRdb running MiXCR on the multiplex PCR reads. The sample has some 690,000 distinct CDR3 sequences; 17% are singletons. Newly diagnosed hyperthyroidism, duration under 2 months, in patients aged 18 to 65. Each diagnosis drew on symptoms, thyroxine, TRAb, thyroid ultrasound and orbital computed tomography findings. A remark on this clonotype: Antigen: not known.

Sequenced: blood. This rearrangement joins TRBV20-1 to TRBJ2-5; D gene ambiguous. This sequence was found in a man aged 50 to 60 with Graves' hyperthyroidism. For the CDR3, the DNA is TGCAGTGCGCAAGTCGGGGAGACCCAGTACTTC. Its protein is CSAQVGETQYF.